A single sample is the source of the 14 T cell receptor beta chains below, sequenced in a study of shared clonotypes between healthy human individuals. CD8 cells regarded as naive lacked CD45RO, were positively chosen for CCR7, and omitted terminally differentiated effector memory CD45RA+ cells. Some clones are missing from TCRdb's copy, which holds only in-frame ones; the method was immunoSEQ multiplex PCR. Here the sample spans about 2,200,000 clones, approximately 94% being singletons. The sequencing sample was made of naive CD8+ T cells from PBMCs. The receptors here all came from a man aged 18 to 29 in good health. Some clones in this sample may be carry-over from other donors' samples.

A single count supports this clone. The J gene is TRBJ2-2, the V gene TRBV7-9; D is unclear. This CDR3 comprises 15 residues. Germline CDR1 is SEHNR and CDR2 is FQNEAQ (reference sequence). V lost 5 bases, J lost 4 bases, and 14 bases lay in between. Written as DNA, the CDR3 is TGTGCCAGCAGCCCGCTAAGCCTAGGCACCGGGGAGCTGTTTTTT. This codes for CASSPLSLGTGELFF.

The chain is built from TRBV27 and TRBJ2-1; D is possibly TRBD2 (5 bases). Germline CDR1 is MNHEY and CDR2 is SMNVEV (reference sequence). V lost 8 bases and J 0 bases, leaving 11 bases between the germline ends. CDR3 size: 14 residues. CDR3 coding DNA: TGTGCCAGCGGGCCGGGATTCTCCTACAATGAGCAGTTCTTC. Translating gives CASGPGFSYNEQFF.

J is TRBJ2-5 and V is TRBV7-9, with 10 bases lining up with TRBD2. The CDR3 runs to 15 residues. The trim removed 3 bases at V and 5 bases at J, leaving 6 bases unmatched. Germline values: CDR1 SEHNR, CDR2 FQNEAQ (reference sequence). CDR3 nucleotides: TGTGCCAGCAGCTTTATAGCGGGAGGAGGGGAGACCCAGTACTTC. It codes for CASSFIAGGGETQYF.

V and J are TRBV28 and TRBJ1-1, with TRBD1 as a possible D gene (6 bases). The CDR3 length is 14 residues. V was shortened by 6 bases and J by 7 bases, with 18 bases between the two germline ends. The germline V gene encodes CDR1 MDHEN and CDR2 SYDVKM. As DNA, the CDR3 is TGTGCCAGCAGCCGAACAGGGACGGGAGGTGAAGCTTTCTTT. It translates to CASSRTGTGGEAFF.

The rearrangement joins TRBV7-9 to TRBJ2-5; D unclear. The germline CDR1 and CDR2 sequences are SEHNR and FQNEAQ (reference sequence). This CDR3 is 15 amino acids long. V was cut by 1 base and J by 3 bases, with 12 bases left in between. The CDR3 DNA reads TGTGCCAGCAGCTTAGGGCCTCAAAGGGAAGAGACCCAGTACTTC. Encoded protein: CASSLGPQREETQYF.

To note about this clone: The junction departs from germline at one end; a sequencing error may be responsible. The V gene is TRBV27, the J gene TRBJ1-5, with 11 bases matching TRBD1. Germline V gene lookup returns CDR1 MNHEY and CDR2 SMNVEV (reference sequence). The CDR3 spans 17 residues. The chain's CDR3 is CASSSRTGGDQNRPQHF. CDR3 DNA: TGTGCCAGCAGTTCCCGGACAGGGGGCGATCAGAATCGGCCCCAGCATTTT.

V is TRBV7-9 and J is TRBJ2-5, with D unresolved. The J call is uncertain, as TRBJ2-7 better fits the DNA end. Germline V gene lookup returns CDR1 SEHNR and CDR2 FQNEAQ (reference sequence). The CDR3 runs 12 residues. CDR3 amino acids: CASSPLSGEQYF. Written as DNA, the CDR3 is TGTGCCAGCAGCCCCCTGTCAGGCGAGCAGTACTTC.

The CDR3 sequence is CASSQDLEAGGRYEQYF. In DNA form, the CDR3 reads TGCGCCAGCAGCCAAGATCTTGAAGCGGGAGGTCGATACGAGCAGTACTTC. The V call is TRBV4-1, the J call TRBJ2-7; TRBD2 aligns across 9 bases. The junction had 10 bases not matched to a gene; V was cut back by 0 bases and J by 4 bases. Germline CDR1 MGHRA, CDR2 YSYEKL. The CDR3 totals 17 residues.

The CDR3 sequence is CASSPSGGPEQYF. DNA for the CDR3: TGTGCCAGCTCACCATCGGGGGGCCCCGAGCAGTACTTC. The chain is built from TRBV18 and TRBJ2-7; D may be TRBD2 (7 bases). This CDR3 contains 13 residues. Germline CDR1 reads KGHSH; CDR2 reads LQKENI. The V and J ends lost 2 bases and 6 bases respectively, with 11 bases between them.

This chain links TRBV4-1 with TRBJ1-5; D unclear. Germline V CDR1 and CDR2: MGHRA, YSYEKL. Trimming pared 1 base from V and 9 bases from J, leaving 10 bases between. CDR3 length: 13 residues. The CDR3 nucleotides read TGCGCCAGCAGCCAAGGGACCAGCGGGCCCCAGCATTTT. Its translation: CASSQGTSGPQHF.

The chain recombines TRBV6-5 with TRBJ1-1; no firm D call. CDR3 length equals 13 residues. V was pared by 4 bases and J by 5 bases, with 11 bases between. Germline CDR1 reads MNHEY; CDR2 reads SVGAGI. The CDR3 sequence: CASSSSPTTEAFF. The CDR3 DNA reads as TGTGCCAGCAGTTCAAGCCCGACTACTGAAGCTTTCTTT.

This clone has just one count. The rearrangement links TRBV7-9 to TRBJ1-3; D may be TRBD1 (6 bases). V shed 1 base and J shed 4 bases, with 17 bases lying between them. The CDR3 has 17 residues. Looked up from germline, CDR1 is SEHNR and CDR2 is FQNEAQ (reference sequence). CDR3 in DNA: TGTGCCAGCAGCTTAGTGGGGGGCGCATCCTCGGGAAACACCATATATTTT. This encodes CASSLVGGASSGNTIYF.

The chain couples TRBV6-6 to TRBJ2-3, with D possibly TRBD2 on 5 matching bases. Germline-derived CDR1 and CDR2 are MNHNY and SVGAGI (reference sequence). With 6 bases removed from V and 3 bases from J, the gap between germline ends came to 16 bases. The CDR3 loop spans 15 amino acids. The CDR3 loop is CASSAPGRGTDTQYF. CDR3 DNA sequence: TGTGCCAGCAGCGCCCCTGGGAGAGGGACAGATACGCAGTATTTT.

The chain has TRBV9 and TRBJ1-6, with 7 bases identical to TRBD1. After removal of 1 base from V and 5 bases from J, the junction contained 3 bases not matched to a gene. CDR3 length equals 15 residues. Germline loops: CDR1 SGDLS, CDR2 YYNGEE. The CDR3 sequence is CASSVYGTDNSPLHF. CDR3 sequence (DNA): TGTGCCAGCAGCGTATACGGGACAGATAATTCACCCCTCCACTTT.